These T cell receptor beta chains were read from a single sample in a study of T-cell memory formation after mild COVID-19. TCRdb processed the 5' RACE reads anew with MiXCR; each CDR3 protein has one entry. The data contain approximately 500,000 distinct CDR3 sequences, 20% to 30% of them singletons. The material sequenced was PBMCs or a T cell subset sorted from them (not recorded which). These receptors were collected from an adult woman who had mild COVID-19 (a few samples of this study predate the infection). Cell type and time point are not known. The CDR3 runs from the conserved cysteine through the conserved F or W. The D gene is left open where the match is weak. Clone sizes are given selectively: once, few, many, or a class where the clone is expanded.

V	D	J	size	length	DNA	CDR3
TRBV12-3/TRBV12-4	.	TRBJ1-2	.	11	TGTGCCAGCACCCAATTTAGTGGCTACACCTTC	CASTQFSGYTF
TRBV3-1	.	TRBJ2-5	.	15	TGTGCCAGCAGCCAAGAAGGTCGGGAGTTGGAGACCCAGTACTTC	CASSQEGRELETQYF
TRBV6-5	.	TRBJ2-7	few	13	TGTGCCAGCAGCCCTAAGGTCTCCTACGAGCAGTACTTC	CASSPKVSYEQYF
TRBV15	.	TRBJ1-1	few	14	TGTGCCACCAGCAGAGAGGAGAAGGGCCAAAGACCTTTCTTT	CATSREEKGQRPFF
TRBV7-9	.	TRBJ2-1	few	17	TGTGCCAGCAGCCCCTGGACAGGACTAGCATCCTACAATGAGCAGTTCTTC	CASSPWTGLASYNEQFF
TRBV7-2	.	TRBJ1-6	.	15	TGTGCCAGCAGCAACCTTAGGTCGAGGAATTCACCCCTCCACTTT	CASSNLRSRNSPLHF
TRBV12-3/TRBV12-4	.	TRBJ2-3	few	17	TGTGCCAGCAGTTTGGCGCCTTGGGGGCGCCGGCCAGATACGCAGTATTTT	CASSLAPWGRRPDTQYF
TRBV9	TRBD2	TRBJ2-5	few	13	TGTGCCAGCAGCCCAACGAGCGGGAGGCCCCAGTACTTC	CASSPTSGRPQYF
TRBV2	.	TRBJ2-7	.	14	TGTGCCAGCAGTGAACGGCAGGGGAGCGACGAGCAGTACTTC	CASSERQGSDEQYF
TRBV29-1	.	TRBJ2-3	.	10	TGCAGCGCCGAATCAGATACGCAGTATTTT	CSAESDTQYF
TRBV3-1	TRBD2	TRBJ2-1	.	13	TGTGCCAGCAGCCAAGAGCTTAGCGGGGAGCGGTTCTTC	CASSQELSGERFF
TRBV7-3	TRBD2	TRBJ2-3	.	16	TGTGCCAGCAGCTCAGGGACTAGCGGGGGTATTGATACGCAGTATTTT	CASSSGTSGGIDTQYF
TRBV27	.	TRBJ2-3	.	16	TGTGCCAGCAGTCTCCCCGAGCGGGGACACACAGATACGCAGTATTTT	CASSLPERGHTDTQYF
TRBV11-2	.	TRBJ1-1	.	15	TGTGCCAGCAGCTTAGGCGGGTATCGGGACACTGAAGCTTTCTTT	CASSLGGYRDTEAFF
TRBV7-6	TRBD1	TRBJ2-7	.	15	TGTGCCAGCAGCCTTGGGACAGGGAGCGGCTACGAGCAGTACTTC	CASSLGTGSGYEQYF
TRBV5-1	.	TRBJ1-4	.	16	TGCGCCAGCAGCACAAAGGTCAGCGGAACTTCCGAAAAACTGTTTTTT	CASSTKVSGTSEKLFF
TRBV14	TRBD2	TRBJ2-2	.	16	TGTGCCAGCAGGAGGCCTAGCGGGAGGCTCAACGGGGAGCTGTTTTTT	CASRRPSGRLNGELFF
TRBV9	.	TRBJ2-3	.	13	TGTGCCAGCAGCCCACAACTACAAGATACGCAGTATTTT	CASSPQLQDTQYF
TRBV18	.	TRBJ1-1	few	13	TGTGCCAGCTCAGACCAGAAGAACACTGAAGCTTTCTTT	CASSDQKNTEAFF
TRBV20-1	TRBD1	TRBJ2-7	.	13	TGCAGTGCTCGAGGGGGCGCAGACTACGAGCAGTACTTC	CSARGGADYEQYF
TRBV27	.	TRBJ2-7	.	14	TGTGCCAGCATGGGACACTCAACCGCCTACGAGCAGTACTTC	CASMGHSTAYEQYF
TRBV6-5	TRBD2	TRBJ2-5	.	14	TGTGCCAGCAGACTTAGCGGGGGGCTTGAGACCCAGTACTTC	CASRLSGGLETQYF
TRBV25-1	.	TRBJ2-7	.	14	TGTGCCAGCAGTTGGGGGCAGGGAAGACACGAGCAGTACTTC	CASSWGQGRHEQYF
TRBV5-6	.	TRBJ2-1	few	11	TGTGCCAGCCTCCGTAACAATGAGCAGTTCTTC	CASLRNNEQFF
TRBV7-6	.	TRBJ2-2	.	15	TGTGCCAGCGCTTGGGGGGGGGGCCTCACCGGGGAGCTGTTTTTT	CASAWGGGLTGELFF
TRBV5-6	TRBD2	TRBJ2-7	few	16	TGTGCCAGCAGCCCGCCGAGCGGGGTCCCAGTATACGAGCAGTACTTC	CASSPPSGVPVYEQYF
TRBV27	.	TRBJ1-5	many	16	TGTGCCAGCAGTTCCAAGGCGGGGGCATGGAATCAGCCCCAGCATTTT	CASSSKAGAWNQPQHF
TRBV7-9	TRBD2	TRBJ2-3	few	12	TGTGCCAGCAGCCCCTGGGAGGGGAGGCAGTATTTT	CASSPWEGRQYF
TRBV4-1	.	TRBJ2-3	.	13	TGCGCCAGCAGGTTAGGTGGTGCAGATACGCAGTATTTT	CASRLGGADTQYF
TRBV18	.	TRBJ2-7	few	14	TGTGCCAGCTCACCACACCCTCCCGGTAATGAGCAGTACTTC	CASSPHPPGNEQYF
TRBV5-1	.	TRBJ2-1	.	14	TGCGCCAGCAGCTTGCGGAAGGAGGGGCATGAGCAGTTCTTC	CASSLRKEGHEQFF
TRBV5-1	.	TRBJ2-3	few	14	TGCGCCAGCAGCTTGGAACAGTACACAGATACGCAGTATTTT	CASSLEQYTDTQYF
TRBV30	TRBD1	TRBJ1-5	.	15	TGTGCCTGGAGTGGGACAGGGGCCTACAATCAGCCCCAGCATTTT	CAWSGTGAYNQPQHF
TRBV5-1	.	TRBJ1-5	.	15	TGCGCCAGCAGCTTGGCCGGGGGGCTGGGTCAGCCCCAGCATTTT	CASSLAGGLGQPQHF
TRBV6-2/TRBV6-3	.	TRBJ1-1	.	13	TGTGCCAGCAGTTACTCGTATATCACTGAAGCTTTCTTT	CASSYSYITEAFF
TRBV4-2	TRBD2	TRBJ2-3	once	17	TGTGCCAGCAGCCAAGACCCGGGACTACCTAGCACAGATACGCAGTATTTT	CASSQDPGLPSTDTQYF
TRBV7-2	.	TRBJ2-1	few	14	TGTGCCAGCAGCGCGGGACACCGAAACAATGAGCAGTTCTTC	CASSAGHRNNEQFF
TRBV20-1	.	TRBJ2-7	.	13	TGCAGTGCTAGAGGAAGCTCCGACTACGAGCAGTACTTC	CSARGSSDYEQYF
TRBV4-3	.	TRBJ1-1	.	15	TGCGCCAGCAGCCAAACCGACAGACCGAACACTGAAGCTTTCTTT	CASSQTDRPNTEAFF
TRBV19	.	TRBJ2-5	.	15	TGTGCCAGTAGTATCGGCTCTACAGGGTTAAAGACCCAGTACTTC	CASSIGSTGLKTQYF
TRBV20-1	.	TRBJ1-6	.	14	TGCAGTGCCTCCTCCCAGGGTGGTAATTCACCCCTCCACTTT	CSASSQGGNSPLHF
TRBV12-3/TRBV12-4	.	TRBJ1-1	few	10	TGTGCCAGTGGGACCTTTGAAGCTTTCTTT	CASGTFEAFF
TRBV4-1	.	TRBJ1-1	.	15	TGCGCCAGCAGCCCGCCGGCAGGACAGAACACTGAAGCTTTCTTT	CASSPPAGQNTEAFF
TRBV5-5	.	TRBJ2-2	few	15	TGTGCCAGCAGCTTGTTACGCAGTCACACCGGGGAGCTGTTTTTT	CASSLLRSHTGELFF
TRBV5-1	TRBD1	TRBJ2-7	few	17	TGCGCCAGCAGCTTGGCCATGGGACAGGGGACCCCCTACGAGCAGTACTTC	CASSLAMGQGTPYEQYF
TRBV7-3	.	TRBJ1-1	few	16	TGTGCCAGCAGTCCTAGGCCGACTCCAATGAACACTGAAGCTTTCTTT	CASSPRPTPMNTEAFF
TRBV7-2	.	TRBJ1-1	.	16	TGTGCCAGCAGCTTAGTGGGGAGTCAGCGGTACACTGAAGCTTTCTTT	CASSLVGSQRYTEAFF
TRBV11-2	TRBD1	TRBJ1-6	.	15	TGTGCCAGCAGCTTAATGGGACAGTATAATTCACCCCTCCACTTT	CASSLMGQYNSPLHF
TRBV5-1	.	TRBJ2-3	.	15	TGCGCCAGCACCGACCCACCGGGTGGCACAGATACGCAGTATTTT	CASTDPPGGTDTQYF
TRBV18	.	TRBJ1-2	.	13	TGTGCCAGCTCGGACGGGCAGCCTCATGGCTACACCTTC	CASSDGQPHGYTF
TRBV6-1	.	TRBJ1-6	few	12	TGTGCCAGCAGTGAACCGAGGACCCCCCGCTACTTT	CASSEPRTPRYF
TRBV24-1	TRBD1	TRBJ1-2	.	13	TGTGCCACCAGTGATCCAGGGGGGACTGGCTACACCTTC	CATSDPGGTGYTF
TRBV9	.	TRBJ1-2	.	12	TGTGCCAGCAGCGCCTCCTCGGGTGGCTACACCTTC	CASSASSGGYTF
TRBV5-4	TRBD2	TRBJ2-3	.	13	TGTGCCAGCAGCTGGACTAGCGGTGATACGCAGTATTTT	CASSWTSGDTQYF
TRBV2	TRBD2	TRBJ2-7	.	15	TGTGCCAGCAGGGGGACTAGCGGGAGTTTCTACGAGCAGTACTTC	CASRGTSGSFYEQYF
TRBV10-3	TRBD1	TRBJ2-1	.	12	TGTGCCACCGGGGACAGTACCAATGAGCAGTTCTTC	CATGDSTNEQFF
TRBV7-9	.	TRBJ1-1	few	14	TGTGCCAGCAGCTTAGGTTCATGGAACACTGAAGCTTTCTTT	CASSLGSWNTEAFF
TRBV7-3	.	TRBJ2-3	.	14	TGTGCCAGCAGCTTATTCCCCGGAAGAGATACGCAGTATTTT	CASSLFPGRDTQYF
TRBV7-3	.	TRBJ2-5	many	14	TGTGCCAGCAGCCCCAGGGGTTTCCAAGAGACCCAGTACTTC	CASSPRGFQETQYF